This entry concerns a single TCR beta chain. Its antigen is still unknown. Trimming took 0 bases from V and 2 from J; bases not matched to a gene: 9. The CDR3 is 17 amino acids. Germline V gene data show CDR1 as SGDLS and CDR2 as YYNGEE. This specimen comes from a study of beta chain features in type 1 diabetes. Study-level points and caveats: Sequencing of cDNA might inflate the share of cells that strongly express TCR.

TCRB transcripts that were expressed got sequenced, as all of the isolated RNA had been reverse transcribed. Clones were sequenced by immunoSEQ multiplex PCR, and TCRdb holds only the in-frame ones, with some missing. The table includes hundreds of thousands of clones, approximately 15% detected once. The chain has TRBV9 and TRBJ2-3, with 7 bases identical to TRBD2. This TCR was recovered from a man aged 25 to 40 in good health. The sequenced sample consisted of central memory CD4+ T cells from blood. This CDR3 is CASSVGVAGVLTDTQYF. The CDR3 DNA reads as TGTGCCAGCAGCGTAGGGGTCGCGGGAGTCCTCACAGATACGCAGTATTTT.